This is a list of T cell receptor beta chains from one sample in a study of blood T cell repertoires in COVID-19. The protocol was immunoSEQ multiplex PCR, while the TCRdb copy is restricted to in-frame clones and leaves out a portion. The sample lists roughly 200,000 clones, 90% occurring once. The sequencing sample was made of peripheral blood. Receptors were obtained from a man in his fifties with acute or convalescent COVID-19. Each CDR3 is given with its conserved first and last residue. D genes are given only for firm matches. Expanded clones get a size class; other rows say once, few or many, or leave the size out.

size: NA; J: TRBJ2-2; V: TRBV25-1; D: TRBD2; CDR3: CASSVTGGTGELFF; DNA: TGTGCCAGCAGTGTAACGGGAGGTACCGGGGAGCTGTTTTTT
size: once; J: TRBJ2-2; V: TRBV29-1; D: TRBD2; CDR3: CSAGLAGLNTGELFF; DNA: TGCAGCGCGGGACTAGCGGGGCTGAACACCGGGGAGCTGTTTTTT
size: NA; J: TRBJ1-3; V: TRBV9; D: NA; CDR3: CASSEGQGTYGNTIYF; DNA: TGTGCCAGCAGCGAGGGGCAGGGGACCTATGGAAACACCATATATTTT
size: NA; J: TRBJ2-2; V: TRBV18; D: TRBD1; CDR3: CASSQQGANTGELFF; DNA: TGTGCCAGTTCACAACAGGGGGCGAACACCGGGGAGCTGTTTTTT
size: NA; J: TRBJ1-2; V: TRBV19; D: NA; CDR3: CASREGFYGYTF; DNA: TGTGCCAGTAGGGAGGGGTTCTATGGCTACACCTTC
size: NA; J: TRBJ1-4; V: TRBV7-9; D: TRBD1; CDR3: CASSLVGGTNEKLFF; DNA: TGTGCCAGCAGCTTAGTAGGGGGCACTAATGAAAAACTGTTTTTT
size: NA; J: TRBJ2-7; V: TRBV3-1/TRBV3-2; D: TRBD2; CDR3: CASSEGTSGRGLYF; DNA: TGTGCCAGCAGCGAGGGGACTAGCGGGAGAGGGCTGTACTTC
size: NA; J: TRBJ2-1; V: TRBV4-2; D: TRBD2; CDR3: CASSQDGGGEQFF; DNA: TGTGCCAGCAGCCAAGATGGGGGGGGAGAGCAGTTCTTC
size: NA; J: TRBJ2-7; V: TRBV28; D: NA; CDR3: CASSLIAASSYEQYF; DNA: TGTGCCAGCAGTTTAATAGCGGCCTCCTCCTACGAGCAGTACTTC
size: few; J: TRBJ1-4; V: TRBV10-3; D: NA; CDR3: CAIRPDSATNEKLFF; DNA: TGTGCCATCAGGCCGGACAGTGCAACTAATGAAAAACTGTTTTTT
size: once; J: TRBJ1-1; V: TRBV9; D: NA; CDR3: CASSVGPNTEAFF; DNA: TGTGCCAGCAGCGTTGGGCCTAACACTGAAGCTTTCTTT
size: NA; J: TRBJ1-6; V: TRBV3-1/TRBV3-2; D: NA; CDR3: CASSQKFGGSSPLHF; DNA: TGTGCCAGCAGCCAAAAGTTCGGGGGAAGTTCACCCCTCCACTTT
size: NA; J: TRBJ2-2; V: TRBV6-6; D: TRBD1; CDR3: CASRSGTANTGELFF; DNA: TGTGCCAGCAGGTCCGGGACAGCGAACACCGGGGAGCTGTTTTTT
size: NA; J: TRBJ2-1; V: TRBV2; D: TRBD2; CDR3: CASSDDTLAVGYNEQFF; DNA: TGTGCCAGCAGTGATGATACCCTAGCGGTGGGCTACAATGAGCAGTTCTTC
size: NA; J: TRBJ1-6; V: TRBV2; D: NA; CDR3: CASSEGRVNSPLHF; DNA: TGTGCCAGCAGTGAAGGGAGAGTTAATTCACCCCTCCACTTT
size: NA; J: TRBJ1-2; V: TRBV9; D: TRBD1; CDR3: CASSMGQGADYGYTF; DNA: TGTGCCAGCAGCATGGGACAGGGGGCTGACTATGGCTACACCTTC
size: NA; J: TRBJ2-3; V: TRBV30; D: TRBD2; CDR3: CAWSPGVQAGGRDTQYF; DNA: TGTGCCTGGAGCCCGGGAGTTCAAGCGGGGGGCCGAGATACGCAGTATTTT
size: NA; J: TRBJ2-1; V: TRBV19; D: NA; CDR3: CASTEYNEQFF; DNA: TGTGCCAGTACAGAATACAATGAGCAGTTCTTC
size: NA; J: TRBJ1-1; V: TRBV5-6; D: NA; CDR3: CASSLVDRNTEAFF; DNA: TGTGCCAGCAGCTTGGTTGACAGGAACACTGAAGCTTTCTTT
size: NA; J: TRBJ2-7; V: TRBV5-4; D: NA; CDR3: CASSLVGGDYEQYF; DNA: TGTGCCAGCAGCTTGGTAGGGGGGGACTACGAGCAGTACTTC
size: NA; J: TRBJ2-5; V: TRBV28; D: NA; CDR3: CASSNIAEERETQYF; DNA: TGTGCCAGCAGCAACATAGCGGAGGAGCGGGAGACCCAGTACTTC
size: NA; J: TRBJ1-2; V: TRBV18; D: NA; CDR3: CASSQGEFYGYTF; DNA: TGTGCCAGCTCACAGGGGGAGTTCTATGGCTACACCTTC
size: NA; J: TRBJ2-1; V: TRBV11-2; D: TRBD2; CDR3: CASNNFSGRASNEQFF; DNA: TGTGCCAGCAATAATTTTAGCGGGAGGGCCTCCAATGAGCAGTTCTTC
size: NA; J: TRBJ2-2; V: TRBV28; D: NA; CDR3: CASTGDTGELFF; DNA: TGTGCCAGCACAGGGGACACCGGGGAGCTGTTTTTT
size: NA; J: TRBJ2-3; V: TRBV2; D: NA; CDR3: CASSEGVRGTDTQYF; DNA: TGTGCCAGCAGTGAAGGGGTTAGGGGGACAGATACGCAGTATTTT
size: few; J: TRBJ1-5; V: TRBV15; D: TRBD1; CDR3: CATSKGQGFSSQHF; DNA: TGTGCCACCAGCAAGGGACAGGGCTTTTCTTCCCAGCATTTT
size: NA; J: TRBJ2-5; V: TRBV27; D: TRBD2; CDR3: CASSFKSRLAGGLYQETQYF; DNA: TGTGCCAGCAGTTTTAAGTCTCGCCTAGCGGGAGGCTTGTACCAAGAGACCCAGTACTTC
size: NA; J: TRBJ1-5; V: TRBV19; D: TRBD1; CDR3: CASTGQVNQPQHF; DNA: TGTGCCAGTACGGGACAGGTCAATCAGCCCCAGCATTTT
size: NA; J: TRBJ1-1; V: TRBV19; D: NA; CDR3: CASSPLLGGTEAFF; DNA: TGTGCCAGTAGTCCCCTGTTAGGGGGCACTGAAGCTTTCTTT
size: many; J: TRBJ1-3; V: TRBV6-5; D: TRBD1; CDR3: CASKTGTGSFRIYF; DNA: TGTGCCAGCAAAACCGGGACAGGGTCCTTCAGAATATATTTT
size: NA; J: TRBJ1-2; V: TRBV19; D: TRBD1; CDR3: CASSRLQGAPGYGYTF; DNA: TGTGCCAGTAGTAGATTACAGGGGGCGCCCGGCTATGGCTACACCTTC
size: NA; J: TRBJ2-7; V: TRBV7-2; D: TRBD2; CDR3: CASSRGLAGGRVYEQYF; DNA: TGTGCCAGCAGCCGGGGACTAGCGGGAGGCCGAGTCTACGAGCAGTACTTC
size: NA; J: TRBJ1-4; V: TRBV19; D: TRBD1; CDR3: CASSIPQGRTNEKLFF; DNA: TGTGCCAGTAGTATACCACAGGGGCGAACTAATGAAAAACTGTTTTTT
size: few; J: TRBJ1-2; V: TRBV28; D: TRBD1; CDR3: CASSLPLTGQGVYGYTF; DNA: TGTGCCAGTAGCCTCCCCCTAACAGGACAGGGCGTTTATGGCTACACCTTC
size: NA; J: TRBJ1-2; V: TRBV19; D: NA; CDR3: CASSIVGAYGYTF; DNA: TGTGCCAGTAGTATAGTAGGGGCATATGGCTACACCTTC
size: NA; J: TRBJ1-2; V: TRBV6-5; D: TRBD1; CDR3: CASLGQGWSDYGYTF; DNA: TGTGCCAGCCTCGGACAGGGATGGTCGGACTATGGCTACACCTTC
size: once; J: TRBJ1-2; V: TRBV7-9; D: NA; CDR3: CASTDWRDQRPLYTF; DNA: TGTGCCAGCACCGACTGGAGGGATCAAAGGCCACTCTACACCTTC
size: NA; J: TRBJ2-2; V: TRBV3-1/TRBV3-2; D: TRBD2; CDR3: CASRLRENTNGELFF; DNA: TGTGCCAGCAGACTGCGGGAGAACACCAACGGGGAGCTGTTTTTT
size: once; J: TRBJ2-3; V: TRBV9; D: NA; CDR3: CASSPGTSSTDTQYF; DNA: TGTGCCAGCAGCCCCGGGACATCTAGCACAGATACGCAGTATTTT
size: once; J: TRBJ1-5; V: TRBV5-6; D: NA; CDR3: CASSLASQGLSNQPQHF; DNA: TGTGCCAGCAGCTTGGCTTCCCAGGGATTGAGCAATCAGCCCCAGCATTTT
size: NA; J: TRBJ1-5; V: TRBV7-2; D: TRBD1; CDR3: CASSLYATGVSNQPQHF; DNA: TGTGCCAGCAGCCTCTACGCGACAGGGGTTAGCAATCAGCCCCAGCATTTT
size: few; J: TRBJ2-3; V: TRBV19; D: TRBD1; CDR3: CASSRTGGRTDTQYF; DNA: TGTGCCAGTAGTAGGACAGGGGGCCGCACAGATACGCAGTATTTT
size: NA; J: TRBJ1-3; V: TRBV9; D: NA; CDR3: CASSVAGGGLSGNTIYF; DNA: TGTGCCAGCAGCGTAGCGGGCGGGGGGCTTTCTGGAAACACCATATATTTT
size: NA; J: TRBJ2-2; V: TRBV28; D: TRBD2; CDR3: CASTLAGFTGELFF; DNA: TGTGCCAGCACACTAGCGGGGTTCACCGGGGAGCTGTTTTTT
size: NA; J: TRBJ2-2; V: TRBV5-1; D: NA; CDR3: CASSSGVASTGELFF; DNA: TGCGCCAGCAGCTCCGGGGTTGCTTCCACCGGGGAGCTGTTTTTT
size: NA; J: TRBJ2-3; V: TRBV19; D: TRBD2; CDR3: CASSIVGGSTDTQYF; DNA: TGTGCCAGTAGTATAGTGGGGGGGAGCACAGATACGCAGTATTTT
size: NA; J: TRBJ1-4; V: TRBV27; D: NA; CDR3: CASSLAGKLFF; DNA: TGTGCCAGCAGTTTAGCAGGGAAACTGTTTTTT
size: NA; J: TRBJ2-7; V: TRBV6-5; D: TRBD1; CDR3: CASSMTGFAYEQYF; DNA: TGTGCCAGCAGTATGACAGGGTTTGCCTACGAGCAGTACTTC
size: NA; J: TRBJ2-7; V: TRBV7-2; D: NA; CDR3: CASSLIGGYEQYF; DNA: TGTGCCAGCAGCTTAATCGGGGGCTACGAGCAGTACTTC
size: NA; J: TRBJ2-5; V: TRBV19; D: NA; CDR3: CASSHLVGTQYF; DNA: TGTGCCAGTAGTCATCTAGTTGGGACCCAGTACTTC
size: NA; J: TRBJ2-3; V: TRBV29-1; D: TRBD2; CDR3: CSVDPLAGTSLTTDTQYF; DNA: TGCAGCGTTGATCCACTAGCGGGAACCAGTTTGACCACAGATACGCAGTATTTT
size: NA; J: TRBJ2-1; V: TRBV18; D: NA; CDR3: CASSPNGLPGKNNEQFF; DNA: TGTGCCAGCTCACCGAACGGACTGCCTGGGAAAAACAATGAGCAGTTCTTC
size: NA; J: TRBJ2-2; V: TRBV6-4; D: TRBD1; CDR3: CASQGQANTGELFF; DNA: TGTGCCAGCCAGGGACAGGCGAACACCGGGGAGCTGTTTTTT
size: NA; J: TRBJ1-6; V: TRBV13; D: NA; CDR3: CASSSGGVSYNSPLHF; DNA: TGTGCCAGCAGCTCGGGAGGGGTATCCTATAATTCACCCCTCCACTTT
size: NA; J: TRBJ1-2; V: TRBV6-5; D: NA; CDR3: CASSYSRTGGIYGYTF; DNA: TGTGCCAGCAGTTACTCAAGAACGGGGGGGATCTATGGCTACACCTTC
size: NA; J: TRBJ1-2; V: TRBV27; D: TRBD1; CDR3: CASSRDREVYGYTF; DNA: TGTGCCAGCAGTCGGGACAGGGAGGTCTATGGCTACACCTTC
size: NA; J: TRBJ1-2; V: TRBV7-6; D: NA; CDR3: CASSLADSTRGGYTF; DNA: TGTGCCAGCAGCTTAGCGGACTCAACTAGAGGGGGCTACACCTTC
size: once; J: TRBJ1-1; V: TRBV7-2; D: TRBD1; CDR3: CASSPTGALEAFF; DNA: TGTGCCAGCAGCCCGACAGGGGCCCTTGAAGCTTTCTTT
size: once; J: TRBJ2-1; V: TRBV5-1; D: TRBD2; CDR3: CASSASGTRKKQFF; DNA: TGCGCCAGCAGCGCTAGCGGGACGAGAAAAAAGCAGTTCTTC
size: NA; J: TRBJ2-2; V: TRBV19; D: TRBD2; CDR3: CASSRLADTGELFF; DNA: TGTGCCAGTAGTAGACTAGCGGACACCGGGGAGCTGTTTTTT